This passage covers 7 T cell receptor beta chains from one sample sequenced in a study of PD-L1 blockade in urothelial cancer. Time point given: pretreatment peripheral blood. Produced via immunoSEQ multiplex PCR; TCRdb's table is partial and in-frame only. The table has around 130,000 clones, less than 85% seen once. The specimen comprised PBMCs, sampled around atezolizumab (anti-PD-L1) treatment. These receptors were taken from a man aged 50 to 60 with urothelial cancer.

The chain couples TRBV7-9 to TRBJ1-2, with 10 bases fitting TRBD1. CDR1 SEHNR and CDR2 FQNEAQ come from the germline V gene (reference sequence). V gave up 3 bases and J gave up 7 bases; unmatched junction bases: 2. The CDR3 consists of 13 residues. The chain's CDR3 is CASSLTGGLGYTF. The CDR3 DNA reads as TGTGCCAGCAGCTTGACAGGGGGCCTTGGCTACACCTTC.

This chain connects TRBV7-3 to TRBJ2-2, with D tentatively TRBD2 (5 bases). V dropped 0 bases and J dropped 5 bases, with 10 bases sitting between them. CDR1 is SGHTA and CDR2 is FQGTGA in the germline V gene. CDR3 length equals 15 residues. The CDR3 region is CASSLTGARTGELFF. CDR3 in DNA: TGTGCCAGCAGCTTAACGGGAGCTCGTACCGGGGAGCTGTTTTTT.

This sequence joins TRBV20-1 and TRBJ2-1; D gene unclear. Germline CDR1 is DFQATT and CDR2 is SNEGSKA (reference sequence). This CDR3 has 11 residues. Trimming shortened V by 3 bases and J by 7 bases, and 7 bases separated the two germline ends. This CDR3 reads CSASPGNEQFF. The CDR3 nucleotides are TGCAGTGCTAGCCCCGGGAATGAGCAGTTCTTC.

V and J are TRBV30 and TRBJ2-5; TRBD1 is a possible D gene (6 bases). The V end lost 5 bases, the J end lost 0 bases, and 19 bases lay between the germline ends. CDR3 length: 16 amino acids. Germline CDR1 reads GTSNPN; CDR2 reads SVGIG (reference sequence). CDR3: CAWGRPGQYDQETQYF. The DNA for the CDR3 is TGTGCCTGGGGAAGACCCGGACAGTACGACCAAGAGACCCAGTACTTC.

This sequence joins TRBV11-2 and TRBJ2-7, with D perhaps TRBD2 (6 bases). CDR1 and CDR2 (germline): SGHAT, FQNNGV. The CDR3 is 15 residues long. V gave up 1 base and J gave up 1 base, with 11 bases separating them. DNA for the CDR3: TGTGCCAGCAGCTTAGGGGCCGGGACTTCCTACGAGCAGTACTTC. Its translation: CASSLGAGTSYEQYF.

The chain is built from TRBV9 and TRBJ2-3, with 8 nucleotides matching TRBD2. The CDR3 contains 16 residues. Trimming cost V 3 bases and J 6 bases; bases outside gene matches: 12. Germline V gives CDR1 SGDLS, CDR2 YYNGEE. As DNA, the CDR3 is TGTGCCAGCAGCGCAGGGACTAGGGCGTCGTTGGATACGCAGTATTTT. Its protein is CASSAGTRASLDTQYF. The variable domain in full, with the rest retrieved from reference TRBV9 and TRBJ2-3, is DSGVTQTPKHLITATGQRVTLRCSPRSGDLSVYWYQQSLDQGLQFLIQYYNGEERAKGNILERFSAQQFPDLHSELNLSSLELGDSALYFCASSAGTRASLDTQYFGPGTRLTVL.

V and J are TRBV4-2 and TRBJ2-7, with 12 bases fitting TRBD2. After removal of 1 base from V and 2 bases from J, the junction contained 6 bases not matched to a gene. The CDR3 extends over 17 amino acids. Germline V gene lookup returns CDR1 LGHNA and CDR2 YNFKEQ. CDR3 amino acids: CASSQVRTSGTAYEQYF. The CDR3 DNA sequence: TGTGCCAGCAGCCAAGTTAGGACTAGCGGGACTGCCTACGAGCAGTACTTC.